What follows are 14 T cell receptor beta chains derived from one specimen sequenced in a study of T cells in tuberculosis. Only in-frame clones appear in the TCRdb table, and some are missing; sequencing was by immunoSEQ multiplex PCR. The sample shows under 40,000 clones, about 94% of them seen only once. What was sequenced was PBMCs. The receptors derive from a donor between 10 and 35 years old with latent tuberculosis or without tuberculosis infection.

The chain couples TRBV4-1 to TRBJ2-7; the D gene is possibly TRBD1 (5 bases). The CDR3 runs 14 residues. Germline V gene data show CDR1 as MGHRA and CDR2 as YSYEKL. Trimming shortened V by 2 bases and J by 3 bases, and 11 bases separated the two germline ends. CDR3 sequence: CASSQMDINYEQYF. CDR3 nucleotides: TGCGCCAGCAGCCAAATGGACATAAACTACGAGCAGTACTTC.

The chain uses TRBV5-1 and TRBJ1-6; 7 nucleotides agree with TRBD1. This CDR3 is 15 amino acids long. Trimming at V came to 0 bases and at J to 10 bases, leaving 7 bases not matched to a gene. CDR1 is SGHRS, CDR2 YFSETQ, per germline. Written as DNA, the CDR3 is TGCGCCAGCAGCTTGGAGTCAGGGGGAGCATCACCCCTCCACTTT. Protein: CASSLESGGASPLHF.

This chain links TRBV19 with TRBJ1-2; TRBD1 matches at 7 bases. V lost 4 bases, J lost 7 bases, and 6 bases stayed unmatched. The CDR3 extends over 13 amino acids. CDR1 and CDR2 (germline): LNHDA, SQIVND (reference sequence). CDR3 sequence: CASSRGTVSGYTF. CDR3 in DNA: TGTGCCAGTAGTAGAGGGACAGTTAGTGGCTACACCTTC.

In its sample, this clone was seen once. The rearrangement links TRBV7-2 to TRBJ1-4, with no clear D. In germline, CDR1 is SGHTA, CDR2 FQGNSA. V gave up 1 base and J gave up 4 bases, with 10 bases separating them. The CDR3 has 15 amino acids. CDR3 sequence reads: CASSLGQSLNEKLFF. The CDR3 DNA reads TGTGCCAGCAGCTTAGGACAAAGTCTTAATGAAAAACTGTTTTTT. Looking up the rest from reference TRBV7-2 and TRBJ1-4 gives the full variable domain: GAGVSQSPSNKVTEKGKDVELRCDPISGHTALYWYRQSLGQGLEFLIYFQGNSAPDKSGLPSDRFSAERTGGSVSTLTIQRTQQEDSAVYLCASSLGQSLNEKLFFGSGTQLSVL.

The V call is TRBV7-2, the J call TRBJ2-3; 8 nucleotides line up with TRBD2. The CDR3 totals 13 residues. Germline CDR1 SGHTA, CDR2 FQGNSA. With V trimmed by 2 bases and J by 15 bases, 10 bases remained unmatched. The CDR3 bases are TGTGCCAGCAGCTTAAGTCTTGCGGGGGGTAGTTATTTT. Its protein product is CASSLSLAGGSYF.

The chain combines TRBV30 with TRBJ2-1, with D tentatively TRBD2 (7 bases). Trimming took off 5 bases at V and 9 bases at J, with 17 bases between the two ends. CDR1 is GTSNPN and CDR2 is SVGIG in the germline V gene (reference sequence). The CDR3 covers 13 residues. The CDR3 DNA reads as TGTGCCTGGGACAGAGGGGGGGCCGGTGAGCAGTTCTTC. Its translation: CAWDRGGAGEQFF.

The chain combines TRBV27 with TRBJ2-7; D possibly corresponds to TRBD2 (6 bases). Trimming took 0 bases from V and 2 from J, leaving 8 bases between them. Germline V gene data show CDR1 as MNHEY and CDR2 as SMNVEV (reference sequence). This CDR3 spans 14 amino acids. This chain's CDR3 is CASSLSGGTYEQYF. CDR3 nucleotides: TGTGCCAGCAGTTTATCGGGGGGTACCTACGAGCAGTACTTC.

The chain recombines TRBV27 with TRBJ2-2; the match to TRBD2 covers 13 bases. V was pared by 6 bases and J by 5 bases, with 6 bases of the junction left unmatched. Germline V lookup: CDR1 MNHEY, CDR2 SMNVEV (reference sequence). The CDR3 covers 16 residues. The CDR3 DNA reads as TGTGCCAGCAGGCCTTGGACTAGCGGGGGAACCGGGGAGCTGTTTTTT. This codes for CASRPWTSGGTGELFF.

The CDR3 loop reads CASSLVAGGNYEQYF. Written as DNA, the CDR3 is TGCGCCAGCAGCTTGGTTGCAGGGGGAAACTACGAGCAGTACTTC. This chain links TRBV5-1 with TRBJ2-7, with 7 bases fitting TRBD1. The CDR3 sequence is 15 residues long. J was trimmed by 3 bases and V by 0 bases; bases with no gene match: 6. The germline V gene encodes CDR1 SGHRS and CDR2 YFSETQ.

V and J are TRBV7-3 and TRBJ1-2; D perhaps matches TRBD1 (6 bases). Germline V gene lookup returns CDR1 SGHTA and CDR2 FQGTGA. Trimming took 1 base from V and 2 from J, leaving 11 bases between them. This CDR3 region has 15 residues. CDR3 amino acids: CASSLSGQRNYGYTF. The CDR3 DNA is TGTGCCAGCAGCTTAAGCGGACAGAGGAACTATGGCTACACCTTC.

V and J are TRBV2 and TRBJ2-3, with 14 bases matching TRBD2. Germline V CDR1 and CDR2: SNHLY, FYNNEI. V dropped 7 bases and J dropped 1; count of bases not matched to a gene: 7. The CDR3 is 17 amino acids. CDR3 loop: CASTLGLAGVRTDTQYF. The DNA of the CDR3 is TGTGCCAGCACCTTGGGACTAGCGGGGGTGCGCACAGATACGCAGTATTTT.

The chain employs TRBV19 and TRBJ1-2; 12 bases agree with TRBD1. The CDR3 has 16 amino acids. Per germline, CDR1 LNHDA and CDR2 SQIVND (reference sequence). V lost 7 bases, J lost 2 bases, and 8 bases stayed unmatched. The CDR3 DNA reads TGTGCCAGTAATTGGGGACAGGGGGCAGTAAACTATGGCTACACCTTC. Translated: CASNWGQGAVNYGYTF.

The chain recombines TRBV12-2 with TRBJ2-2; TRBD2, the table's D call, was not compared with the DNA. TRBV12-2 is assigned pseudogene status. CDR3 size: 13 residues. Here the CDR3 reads CASRSAETGELFF. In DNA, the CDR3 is TGTGCAAGTCGCTCCGCGGAGACCGGGGAGCTGTTTTTT.

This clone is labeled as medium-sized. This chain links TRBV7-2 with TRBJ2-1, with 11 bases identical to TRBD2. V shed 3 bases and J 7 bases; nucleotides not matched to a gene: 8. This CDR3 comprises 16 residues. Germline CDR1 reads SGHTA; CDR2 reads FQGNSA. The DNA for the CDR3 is TGTGCCAGCAGCTTTGCGGCTAGCGGGGGGCAAAATGAGCAGTTCTTC. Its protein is CASSFAASGGQNEQFF.